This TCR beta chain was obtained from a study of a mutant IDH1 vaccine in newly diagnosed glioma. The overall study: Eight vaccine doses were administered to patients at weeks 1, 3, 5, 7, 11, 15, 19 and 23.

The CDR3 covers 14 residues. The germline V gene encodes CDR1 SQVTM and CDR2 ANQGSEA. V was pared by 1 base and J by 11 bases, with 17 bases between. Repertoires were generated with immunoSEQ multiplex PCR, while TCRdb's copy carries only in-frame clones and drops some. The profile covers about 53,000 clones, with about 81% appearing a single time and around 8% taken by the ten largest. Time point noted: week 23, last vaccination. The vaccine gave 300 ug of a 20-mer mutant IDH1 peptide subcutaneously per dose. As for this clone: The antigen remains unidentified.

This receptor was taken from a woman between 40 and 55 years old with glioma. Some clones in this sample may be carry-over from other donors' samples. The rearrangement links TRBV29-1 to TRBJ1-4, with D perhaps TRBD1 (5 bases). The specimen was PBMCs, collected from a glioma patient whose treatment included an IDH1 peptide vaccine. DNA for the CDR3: TGCAGCGTTGAAGTTCGGGACCGGCAAGGGAAACTGTTTTTT. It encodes CSVEVRDRQGKLFF.